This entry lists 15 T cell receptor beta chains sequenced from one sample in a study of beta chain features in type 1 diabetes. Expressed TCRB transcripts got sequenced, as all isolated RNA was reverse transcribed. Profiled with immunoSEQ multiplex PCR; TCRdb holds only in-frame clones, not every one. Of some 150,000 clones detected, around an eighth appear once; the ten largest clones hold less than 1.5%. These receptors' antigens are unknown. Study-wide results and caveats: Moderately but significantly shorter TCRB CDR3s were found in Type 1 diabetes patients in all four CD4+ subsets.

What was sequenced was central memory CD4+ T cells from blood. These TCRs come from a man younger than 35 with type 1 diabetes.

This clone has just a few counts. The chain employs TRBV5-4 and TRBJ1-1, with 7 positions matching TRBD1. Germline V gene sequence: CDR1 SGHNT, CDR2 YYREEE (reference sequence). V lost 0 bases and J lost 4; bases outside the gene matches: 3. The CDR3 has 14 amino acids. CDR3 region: CASSLVAGGTEAFF. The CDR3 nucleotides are TGTGCCAGCAGCTTGGTGGCAGGGGGCACTGAAGCTTTCTTT.

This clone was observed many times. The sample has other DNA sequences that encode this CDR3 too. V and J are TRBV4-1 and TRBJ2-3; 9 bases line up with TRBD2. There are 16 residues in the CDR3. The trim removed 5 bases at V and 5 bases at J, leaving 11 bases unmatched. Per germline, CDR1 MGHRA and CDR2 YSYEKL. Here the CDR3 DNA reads TGCGCCAGCAGCGCGCGGGGGGGCCGTACTGAAGATACGCAGTATTTT. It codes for CASSARGGRTEDTQYF.

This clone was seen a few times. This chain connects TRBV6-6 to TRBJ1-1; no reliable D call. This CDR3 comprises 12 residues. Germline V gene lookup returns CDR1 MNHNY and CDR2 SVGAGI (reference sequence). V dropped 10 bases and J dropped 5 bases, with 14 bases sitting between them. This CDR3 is CATVGGLTEAFF. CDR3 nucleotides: TGTGCCACCGTGGGAGGGTTGACTGAAGCTTTCTTT.

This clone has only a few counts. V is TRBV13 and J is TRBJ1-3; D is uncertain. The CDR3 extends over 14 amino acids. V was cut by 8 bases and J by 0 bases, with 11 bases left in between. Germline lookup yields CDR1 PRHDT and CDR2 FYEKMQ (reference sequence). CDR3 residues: CASHLLSSGNTIYF. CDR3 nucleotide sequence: TGTGCCAGCCACCTCTTAAGCTCTGGAAACACCATATATTTT.

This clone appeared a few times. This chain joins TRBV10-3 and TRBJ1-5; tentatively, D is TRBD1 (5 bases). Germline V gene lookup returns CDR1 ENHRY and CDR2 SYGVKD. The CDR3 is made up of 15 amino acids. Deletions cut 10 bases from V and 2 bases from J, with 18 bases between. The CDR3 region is CATGGVRDGNQPQHF. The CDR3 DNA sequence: TGTGCCACTGGCGGGGTCAGGGACGGCAATCAGCCCCAGCATTTT.

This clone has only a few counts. The DNA of the CDR3 is TGTGCCAGCAGCCAAGGGGGCACCGGGGAGCTGTTTTTT. Translating gives CASSQGGTGELFF. V usage is TRBV14 and J usage is TRBJ2-2; unclear D gene. This CDR3 comprises 13 residues. V was shortened by 1 base and J by 4 bases, with 4 bases between the two germline ends. Germline CDR1 SGHDN, CDR2 FVKESK.

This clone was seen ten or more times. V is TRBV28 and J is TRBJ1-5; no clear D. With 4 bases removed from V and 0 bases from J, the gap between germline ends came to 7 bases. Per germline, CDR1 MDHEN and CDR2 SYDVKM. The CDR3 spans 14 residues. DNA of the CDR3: TGTGCCAGCAGTTCCCAAGATAGCAATCAGCCCCAGCATTTT. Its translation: CASSSQDSNQPQHF.

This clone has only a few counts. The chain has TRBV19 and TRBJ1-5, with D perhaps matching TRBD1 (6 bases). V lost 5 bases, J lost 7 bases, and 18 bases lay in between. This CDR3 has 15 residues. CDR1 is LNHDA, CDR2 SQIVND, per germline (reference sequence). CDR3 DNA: TGTGCCAGTAGTGCCCAGGGGAGTGTAGGACAGCCCCAGCATTTT. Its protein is CASSAQGSVGQPQHF.

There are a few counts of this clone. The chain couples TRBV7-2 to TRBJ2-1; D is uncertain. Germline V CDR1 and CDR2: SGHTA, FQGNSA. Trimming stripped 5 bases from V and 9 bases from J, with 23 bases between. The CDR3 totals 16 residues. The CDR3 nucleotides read TGTGCCAGCAGCCGCCCAAGTGTTCCCCATGCGAGTGAGCAGTTCTTC. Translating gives CASSRPSVPHASEQFF.

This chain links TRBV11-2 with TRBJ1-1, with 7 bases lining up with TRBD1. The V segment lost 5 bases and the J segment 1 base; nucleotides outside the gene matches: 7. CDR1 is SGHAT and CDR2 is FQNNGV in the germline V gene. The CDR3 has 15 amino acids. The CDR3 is CASSLRGTANTEAFF. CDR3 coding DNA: TGTGCCAGCAGCCTTAGAGGGACAGCGAACACTGAAGCTTTCTTT.

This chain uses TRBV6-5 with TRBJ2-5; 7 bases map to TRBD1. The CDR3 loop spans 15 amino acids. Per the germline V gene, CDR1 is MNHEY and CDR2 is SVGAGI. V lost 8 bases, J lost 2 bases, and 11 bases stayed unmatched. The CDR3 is CASSREGAHQETQYF. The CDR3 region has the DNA TGTGCCAGCTCCCGAGAGGGGGCGCATCAAGAGACCCAGTACTTC.

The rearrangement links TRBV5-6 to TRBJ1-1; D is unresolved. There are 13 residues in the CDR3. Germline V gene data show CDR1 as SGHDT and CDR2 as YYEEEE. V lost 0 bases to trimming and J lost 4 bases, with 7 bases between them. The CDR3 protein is CASSLGKGTEAFF. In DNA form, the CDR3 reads TGTGCCAGCAGCTTGGGCAAGGGCACTGAAGCTTTCTTT.

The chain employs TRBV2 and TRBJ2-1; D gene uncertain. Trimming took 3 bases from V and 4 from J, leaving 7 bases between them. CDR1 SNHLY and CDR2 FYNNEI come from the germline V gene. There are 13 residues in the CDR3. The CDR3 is CASSESSYNEQFF. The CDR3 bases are TGTGCCAGCAGTGAGTCCAGTTACAATGAGCAGTTCTTC.

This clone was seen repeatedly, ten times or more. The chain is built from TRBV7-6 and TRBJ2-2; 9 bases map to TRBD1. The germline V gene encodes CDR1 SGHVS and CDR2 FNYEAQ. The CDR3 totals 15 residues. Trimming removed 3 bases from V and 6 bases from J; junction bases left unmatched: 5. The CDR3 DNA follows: TGTGCCAGCAGCTTGGGGACAGGGAGGTCCGGGGAGCTGTTTTTT. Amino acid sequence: CASSLGTGRSGELFF.

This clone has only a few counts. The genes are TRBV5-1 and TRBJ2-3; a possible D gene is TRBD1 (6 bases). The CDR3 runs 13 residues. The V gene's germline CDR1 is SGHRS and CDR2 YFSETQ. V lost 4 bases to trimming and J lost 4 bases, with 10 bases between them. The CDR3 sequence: CASSLQGADTQYF. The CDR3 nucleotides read TGCGCCAGCAGCCTACAGGGCGCAGATACGCAGTATTTT.